Shown below are 9 T cell receptor beta chains from a single sample sequenced in a study of PD-L1 blockade in urothelial cancer. Some clones are missing from TCRdb's copy, which holds only in-frame ones; the method was immunoSEQ multiplex PCR. The profile covers 45,000 to 70,000 clones, with 65% to 90% appearing a single time and 15% to 19% taken by the ten largest. Time point noted: pretreatment peripheral blood. The sample was PBMCs, taken around atezolizumab (anti-PD-L1) treatment. These receptors all stem from a man between 65 and 85 years old with urothelial cancer.

This chain connects TRBV7-8 to TRBJ2-7, with 8 bases aligning to TRBD2. Germline V lookup: CDR1 SGHVS, CDR2 FQNEAQ. The V and J ends lost 1 base and 2 bases, in that order; junction bases with no gene match: 4. CDR3 length: 15 amino acids. The CDR3 is CASSLGATSAYEQYF. CDR3 nucleotide sequence: TGTGCCAGCAGCTTAGGGGCGACTAGCGCCTACGAGCAGTACTTC.

The CDR3 is CASSLTPYRGSYEQYF. The CDR3 DNA sequence: TGTGCCAGCAGCTTAACCCCATACAGGGGATCCTACGAGCAGTACTTC. The chain is built from TRBV7-6 and TRBJ2-7, with 7 bases identical to TRBD1. The CDR3 runs 16 residues. From germline, CDR1 is SGHVS and CDR2 FNYEAQ. Trimming removed 2 bases from V and 1 base from J; junction bases left unmatched: 8.

The chain links TRBV5-1 to TRBJ2-7, with D possibly matching TRBD1 (6 bases). The CDR3 runs to 16 residues. The V gene's germline CDR1 is SGHRS and CDR2 YFSETQ. Trimming removed 0 bases from V and 1 base from J, with 14 bases in between. In DNA form, the CDR3 reads TGCGCCAGCAGCTTGGGAGGACAGAGCCTTTCCTACGAGCAGTACTTC. This encodes CASSLGGQSLSYEQYF.

The J gene is TRBJ1-2, the V gene TRBV11-2; D is possibly TRBD1 (6 bases). V was pared by 2 bases and J by 7 bases, with 11 bases between. This CDR3 has 13 residues. CDR1 SGHAT and CDR2 FQNNGV come from the germline V gene. CDR3 region: CASSLSDRSGYTF. In DNA, the CDR3 is TGTGCCAGCAGCTTATCGGACAGATCTGGCTACACCTTC.

This clone was counted a single time. The V and J genes are TRBV6-6 and TRBJ2-7; TRBD2 agrees at 10 bases. V shed 0 bases and J 7 bases; nucleotides not matched to a gene: 9. The germline CDR1 and CDR2 sequences are MNHNY and SVGAGI (reference sequence). The CDR3 is 16 amino acids. In nucleotides, the CDR3 is TGTGCCAGCAGTTACTCTCCTTTAGCGGGAGGACGTGAGCAGTACTTC. Protein: CASSYSPLAGGREQYF.

The chain has TRBV7-8 and TRBJ1-2; 7 bases align to TRBD1. Per the germline V gene, CDR1 is SGHVS and CDR2 is FQNEAQ. The CDR3 runs 16 residues. V lost 4 bases to trimming and J lost 3 bases; unmatched junction nucleotides: 11. CDR3 DNA: TGTGCCAGCAGCTCCGCCACTAACGGACAGGACTATGGCTACACCTTC. Translating gives CASSSATNGQDYGYTF. Combining the CDR3 with reference TRBV7-8 and TRBJ1-2 gives the whole variable domain GAGVSQSPRYKVAKRGQDVALRCDPISGHVSLFWYQQALGQGPEFLTYFQNEAQLDKSGLPSDRFFAERPEGSVSTLKIQRTQQEDSAVYLCASSSATNGQDYGYTFGSGTRLTVV.

The V gene is TRBV12-5, the J gene TRBJ1-2; the match to TRBD1 covers 7 bases. From germline, CDR1 is LGHNT and CDR2 FRNRAP. The CDR3 has 14 amino acids. J gave up 5 bases and V 6 bases, and 9 bases lay outside the gene matches. The CDR3: CASGPQGGGYGYTF. The DNA of the CDR3 is TGTGCTAGTGGGCCTCAGGGGGGCGGGTATGGCTACACCTTC.

In this sample, this clone turned up once. This chain links TRBV28 with TRBJ1-2; 12 positions match TRBD1. From germline, CDR1 is MDHEN and CDR2 SYDVKM. V lost 6 bases, J lost 4 bases, and 12 bases stayed unmatched. The CDR3 is 17 amino acids. In DNA, the CDR3 is TGTGCCAGCAGGTCCACCGGGACAGGGGGCGGAAGCTATGGCTACACCTTC. As protein: CASRSTGTGGGSYGYTF.

The rearrangement uses TRBV5-6 and TRBJ1-1; D is perhaps TRBD1 (5 bases). Trimming took off 1 base at V and 4 bases at J, with 14 bases between the two ends. CDR1 and CDR2 from the germline V gene are SGHDT and YYEEEE. CDR3 size: 15 residues. DNA of the CDR3: TGTGCCAGCAGCTTGCGTCCGGGTGGGGCCACTGAAGCTTTCTTT. Its protein product is CASSLRPGGATEAFF.